This entry features one TCR beta chain sequence. J lost 4 bases, V lost 2 bases, and 5 bases had no gene match. CDR3 length: 16 residues. Germline lookup yields CDR1 KGHSH and CDR2 LQKENI. This record comes from a study of blood T cell repertoires in COVID-19. The overall study: T cells, B-cell-depleted T cells, or PBMCs supplied cDNA or gDNA.

Authors' methods: It was from reference gene primer amplification that nucleated cell counts were estimated. Only in-frame clones appear in the TCRdb table, and some are missing; sequencing was by immunoSEQ multiplex PCR. V, J and clone size are taken as reported in that table, and D and trimming were inferred from the DNA itself. The table records fewer than 85,000 clones, 88% of them present only once. The receptor was isolated from a human donor in a cohort sampled during active COVID-19. This sequence joins TRBV18 and TRBJ2-2; 9 positions match TRBD2. Sequenced material: peripheral blood. The CDR3 loop is CASSPAAGGLTGELFF. DNA for the CDR3: TGTGCCAGCTCACCAGCTGCGGGGGGGCTCACCGGGGAGCTGTTTTTT.